This is a list of T cell receptor beta chains from one sample in a study of technical replicates of blood from a handful of donors. Produced via immunoSEQ multiplex PCR; TCRdb's table is partial and in-frame only. The data contain approximately 49,000 clones, roughly 92% of them singletons. Specimen: PBMCs. Receptor source: a human donor in good health. Some clones in this sample may be carry-over from other donors' samples. Both conserved end residues are part of each CDR3. Each record gives: V gene, J gene, D gene, clone size, CDR3 protein, CDR3 DNA. D genes are given only for firm matches. Only some rows state a clone size, as once, few, many or a class for expanded clones.

TRBV2,TRBJ1-1,.,.,CASRGGGVNTEAFF,TGTGCCAGCCGGGGGGGAGGGGTGAACACTGAAGCTTTCTTT
TRBV7-2,TRBJ2-7,.,few,CASSERGFRTEQYF,TGTGCCAGCAGCGAACGGGGGTTTCGGACCGAGCAGTACTTC
TRBV5-1,TRBJ2-1,TRBD2,.,CASSVSGTSGSREFF,TGCGCCAGCAGCGTCTCCGGGACTAGCGGGAGCAGGGAGTTCTTC
TRBV5-4,TRBJ2-1,TRBD1,.,CASSSQDRAHQEQFF,TGTGCCAGCAGCTCCCAGGACAGGGCCCATCAGGAGCAGTTCTTC
TRBV5-6,TRBJ2-1,TRBD2,.,CASSLGAGHNEQFF,TGTGCCAGCAGCTTGGGAGCGGGGCACAATGAGCAGTTCTTC
TRBV2,TRBJ1-6,.,few,CASSEEGLGNSPLHF,TGTGCCAGCAGTGAAGAAGGACTGGGGAATTCACCCCTCCACTTT
TRBV11-1,TRBJ1-6,TRBD1,.,CASSSGQGAKNSPLHF,TGTGCCAGCAGCTCCGGACAGGGGGCAAAGAATTCACCCCTCCACTTT
TRBV7-9,TRBJ2-7,.,.,CASAGREQYF,TGTGCCAGCGCGGGGCGCGAGCAGTACTTC
TRBV5-4,TRBJ2-7,.,.,CASSLSSGYEQYF,TGTGCCAGCAGCTTGTCGAGCGGCTACGAGCAGTACTTC
TRBV7-9,TRBJ1-3,.,once,CASSFEGVGGNTIYF,TGTGCCAGCAGCTTTGAAGGGGTCGGCGGAAACACCATATATTTT
TRBV10-3,TRBJ1-5,TRBD1,.,CAIRGTGGHQPQHF,TGTGCCATCAGGGGGACAGGAGGGCATCAGCCCCAGCATTTT
TRBV2,TRBJ1-3,.,.,CASSAGGNSGNTIYF,TGTGCCAGCAGTGCCGGGGGGAACTCTGGAAACACCATATATTTT
TRBV27,TRBJ1-5,TRBD1,.,CASSSTGVNQPQHF,TGTGCCAGCAGTTCAACAGGGGTCAATCAGCCCCAGCATTTT
TRBV4-1,TRBJ1-4,TRBD1,.,CASSQNPGGFGEKLFF,TGCGCCAGCAGCCAAAATCCAGGGGGTTTTGGTGAAAAACTGTTTTTT
TRBV4-2,TRBJ2-7,.,.,CASSQGTLYEQYF,TGTGCCAGCAGCCAAGGTACTCTGTACGAGCAGTACTTC
TRBV14,TRBJ1-1,.,.,CASSQEARRTEAFF,TGTGCCAGCAGCCAAGAGGCGAGGAGAACTGAAGCTTTCTTT
TRBV6-5,TRBJ2-7,TRBD2,once,CATRSGGTYEQYF,TGTGCCACAAGAAGCGGGGGGACCTACGAGCAGTACTTC
TRBV4-3,TRBJ2-1,TRBD2,.,CASSQETSVNNEQFF,TGCGCCAGCAGCCAAGAAACTAGCGTGAACAATGAGCAGTTCTTC
TRBV27,TRBJ2-5,TRBD1,.,CASSPRDSRETQYF,TGTGCCAGCAGTCCTCGGGACAGCCGGGAGACCCAGTACTTC
TRBV12-5,TRBJ2-6,.,.,CASGLPAGNMANVLTF,TGTGCTAGTGGTTTGCCAGCGGGCAATATGGCCAACGTCCTGACTTTC
TRBV5-4,TRBJ2-2,.,.,CASSWDTTRGELFF,TGTGCCAGCAGCTGGGACACTACCAGGGGGGAGCTGTTTTTT
TRBV30,TRBJ1-1,.,.,CACFAGGQEGTEAFF,TGTGCCTGCTTCGCGGGGGGCCAGGAAGGCACTGAAGCTTTCTTT
TRBV9,TRBJ2-7,.,.,CASSVDGEVTDEQYF,TGTGCCAGCAGCGTAGATGGAGAGGTTACCGACGAGCAGTACTTC
TRBV7-6,TRBJ1-1,.,.,CASSPPGGANTEAFF,TGTGCCAGCAGCCCCCCGGGGGGGGCGAACACTGAAGCTTTCTTT
TRBV4-1,TRBJ2-1,.,.,CASSRQGLALLGNEQFF,TGCGCCAGCAGCCGGCAAGGTCTAGCGCTGCTCGGCAATGAGCAGTTCTTC
TRBV6-5,TRBJ1-1,TRBD1,.,CASSPDRVGEAFF,TGTGCCAGCAGCCCTGACAGGGTTGGGGAAGCTTTCTTT
TRBV7-2,TRBJ1-5,.,once,CASSSGMSQPQHF,TGTGCCAGCAGTTCAGGGATGAGTCAGCCCCAGCATTTT
TRBV4-3,TRBJ2-4,.,once,CASMLRGIENIQYF,TGCGCCAGCATGCTCAGGGGAATCGAGAACATTCAGTACTTC
TRBV4-1,TRBJ2-7,TRBD1,.,CASSQDPQGAREQYF,TGCGCCAGCAGCCAAGATCCACAGGGGGCCCGAGAGCAGTACTTC
TRBV30,TRBJ2-5,TRBD2,.,CAWTLGGTSGRQETQYF,TGTGCCTGGACCCTTGGCGGGACTAGCGGACGCCAAGAGACCCAGTACTTC
TRBV7-2,TRBJ1-1,.,.,CASSKIISRDIFTEAFF,TGTGCCAGCAGCAAGATTATCTCTCGGGATATCTTCACTGAAGCTTTCTTT
TRBV5-6,TRBJ2-2,.,.,CASSLWAGPSNGELFF,TGTGCCAGCAGCTTGTGGGCCGGCCCCTCTAACGGGGAGCTGTTTTTT
TRBV7-3,TRBJ1-2,TRBD1,.,CASSPGQGLGYTF,TGTGCCAGCAGCCCGGGACAGGGTTTAGGCTACACCTTC
TRBV25-1,TRBJ1-1,.,.,CASSRTDDTEAFF,TGTGCCAGCAGCCGGACTGATGACACTGAAGCTTTCTTT
TRBV6-5,TRBJ2-7,TRBD1,.,CASSPDRGKNEQYF,TGTGCCAGCAGTCCAGACAGGGGGAAGAATGAGCAGTACTTC
TRBV11-2,TRBJ1-2,TRBD1,medium-sized,CASSLVDRDRHGYTF,TGTGCCAGCAGCTTAGTAGACAGGGATAGGCATGGCTACACCTTC
TRBV7-9,TRBJ2-1,.,.,CASSLGGGSYNEQFF,TGTGCCAGCAGCTTAGGTGGCGGGTCCTACAATGAGCAGTTCTTC
TRBV7-2,TRBJ1-6,.,.,CASSWSDSPLHF,TGTGCCAGCAGCTGGAGTGATTCACCCCTCCACTTT
TRBV6-4,TRBJ2-3,TRBD2,.,CASSERGGAGTDTQYF,TGTGCCAGCAGTGAACGCGGGGGGGCAGGAACAGATACGCAGTATTTT
TRBV27,TRBJ1-2,TRBD1,.,CASGFSARGPDRGNYGYTF,TGTGCCAGCGGATTTTCGGCTAGGGGGCCAGATAGGGGTAACTATGGCTACACCTTC
TRBV5-1,TRBJ2-1,TRBD2,.,CASSFSGGAHNEQFF,TGCGCCAGCAGCTTTAGCGGGGGGGCGCACAATGAGCAGTTCTTC
TRBV5-6,TRBJ1-5,.,.,CASSLAGYSNQPQHF,TGTGCCAGCAGCCTGGCAGGATATAGCAATCAGCCCCAGCATTTT
TRBV7-2,TRBJ2-7,.,.,CASSFFQGTSYEQYF,TGTGCCAGCAGCTTTTTTCAGGGGACCTCCTACGAGCAGTACTTC
TRBV4-1,TRBJ2-7,.,once,CASSPGGATYEQYF,TGCGCCAGCAGCCCTGGCGGGGCTACTTACGAGCAGTACTTC
TRBV6-6,TRBJ1-6,.,few,CAVQNGNSPLHF,TGTGCAGTCCAGAACGGGAATTCACCCCTCCACTTT
TRBV27,TRBJ2-1,.,.,CASSLYSGSSYNEQFF,TGTGCCAGCAGTTTATATAGCGGCAGCTCCTACAATGAGCAGTTCTTC
TRBV29-1,TRBJ2-1,TRBD1,.,CSVGQGGYNEQFF,TGCAGCGTGGGACAGGGGGGTTACAATGAGCAGTTCTTC
TRBV7-6,TRBJ1-3,.,once,CASSPPRGATGNTIYF,TGTGCCAGCAGCCCACCGCGGGGGGCAACTGGAAACACCATATATTTT
TRBV2,TRBJ2-7,TRBD2,few,CASRLGTSGTYEQYF,TGTGCCAGCAGACTCGGGACTAGCGGAACCTACGAGCAGTACTTC
TRBV9,TRBJ2-1,.,.,CASSVARGGAVNEQFF,TGTGCCAGCAGCGTAGCAAGGGGGGGGGCCGTAAATGAGCAGTTCTTC
TRBV7-2,TRBJ1-5,.,.,CASSPPGSSRGNQPQHF,TGTGCCAGCAGCCCACCAGGATCCTCGCGGGGGAATCAGCCCCAGCATTTT
TRBV9,TRBJ2-1,TRBD2,.,CASSVFPPTSGGYNEQFF,TGTGCCAGCAGCGTATTTCCACCAACTAGCGGGGGATACAATGAGCAGTTCTTC
TRBV6-5,TRBJ2-7,.,.,CASGTGSYSYEQYF,TGTGCCAGCGGGACCGGGAGCTACTCCTACGAGCAGTACTTC
TRBV11-2,TRBJ2-1,.,once,CASSPGSEQFF,TGTGCCAGCAGCCCCGGGTCTGAGCAGTTCTTC
TRBV6-1,TRBJ1-1,.,.,CASRAGTPEAFF,TGTGCCAGCAGGGCTGGGACACCTGAAGCTTTCTTT
TRBV2,TRBJ2-7,TRBD1,.,CASSAWTGTYEQYF,TGTGCCAGCAGTGCTTGGACAGGGACCTACGAGCAGTACTTC
TRBV5-1,TRBJ2-3,.,.,CASSLDPGGNTDTQYF,TGCGCCAGCAGCTTGGACCCCGGCGGGAACACAGATACGCAGTATTTT
TRBV6-5,TRBJ1-2,.,.,CASSLQANYGYTF,TGTGCCAGCAGTTTACAGGCTAACTATGGCTACACCTTC
TRBV7-9,TRBJ1-1,.,.,CASNLRGMNSEAFF,TGTGCCAGCAACCTCAGGGGTATGAACTCTGAAGCTTTCTTT
TRBV7-2,TRBJ1-1,TRBD1,.,CASSPDRWDTEAFF,TGTGCCAGCAGCCCGGACAGGTGGGACACTGAAGCTTTCTTT